These 31 T cell receptor beta chains were all obtained from the same sample, sequenced in a study of blood T cell repertoires in COVID-19. Using immunoSEQ multiplex PCR, the repertoire was profiled, and TCRdb retains in-frame clones only, with some absent. The sample holds about 190,000 clones, about 88% seen once. Sequencing was done on a sample of peripheral blood. These receptors all come from a woman aged 25-40 years with active or convalescent COVID-19.

The V and J genes are TRBV19 and TRBJ2-3; tentative D call: TRBD1 (6 bases). With 5 bases removed from V and 3 bases from J, the gap between germline ends came to 18 bases. This CDR3 spans 16 amino acids. The germline V gene has CDR1 LNHDA and CDR2 SQIVND (reference sequence). Here the CDR3 reads CASSHYLGALTDTQYF. The CDR3 region has the DNA TGTGCCAGTAGTCACTACTTGGGGGCACTAACAGATACGCAGTATTTT.

The chain carries TRBV24-1 and TRBJ2-1; TRBD2 aligns across 8 bases. The CDR3 length is 16 residues. Germline trimming cut 3 bases from V and 5 bases from J; bases unmatched to any gene: 8. From germline, CDR1 is KGHDR and CDR2 SFDVKD. CDR3 in amino acids: CATSDPGREAHNEQFF. CDR3 in DNA: TGTGCCACCAGTGATCCCGGGAGGGAAGCCCACAATGAGCAGTTCTTC.

This clone was counted between two and nine times. The chain couples TRBV7-9 to TRBJ2-2; a possible D gene is TRBD1 (5 bases). The CDR3 has 14 residues. From germline, CDR1 is SEHNR and CDR2 FQNEAQ (reference sequence). The V end lost 0 bases, the J end lost 3 bases, and 5 bases lay between the germline ends. The DNA of the CDR3 is TGTGCCAGCAGCTTAGCCAGGGACACCGGGGAGCTGTTTTTT. The encoded protein is CASSLARDTGELFF. Full variable domain (rest looked up from reference TRBV7-9 and TRBJ2-2): DTGVSQNPRHKITKRGQNVTFRCDPISEHNRLYWYRQTLGQGPEFLTYFQNEAQLEKSRLLSDRFSAERPKGSFSTLEIQRTEQGDSAMYLCASSLARDTGELFFGEGSRLTVL.

This rearrangement joins TRBV2 to TRBJ2-5; D is perhaps TRBD1 (6 bases). Germline V gives CDR1 SNHLY, CDR2 FYNNEI. This CDR3 is built from 12 residues. Trimming left V 8 bases short and J 3 bases short, with 10 bases between. The CDR3 coding sequence is TGTGCCAGCGTTAGGACAGAAGAGACCCAGTACTTC. Protein sequence: CASVRTEETQYF.

This clone was recorded once. The chain links TRBV4-1 to TRBJ2-3; 7 bases agree with TRBD2. V shed 4 bases, J shed 1 base, and the junction held 11 bases outside the gene matches. The CDR3 totals 17 residues. Germline CDR1 is MGHRA and CDR2 is YSYEKL. The CDR3: CASSLLRAGDGTDTQYF. The CDR3, as DNA: TGCGCCAGCAGCCTCCTTAGGGCGGGGGACGGCACAGATACGCAGTATTTT.

The V gene is TRBV28, the J gene TRBJ2-3; TRBD1 agrees at 8 bases. Trimming took 3 bases from V and 0 from J; bases not matched to a gene: 8. This CDR3 contains 17 residues. Germline V lookup: CDR1 MDHEN, CDR2 SYDVKM. The CDR3 loop is CASSFPHGQGSTDTQYF. The DNA for the CDR3 is TGTGCCAGCAGTTTCCCCCACGGACAGGGTAGCACAGATACGCAGTATTTT.

CDR3 sequence: CASSTGTSYGYTF. CDR3 DNA sequence: TGTGCCAGCAGCACCGGGACTTCCTATGGCTACACCTTC. This chain connects TRBV7-9 to TRBJ1-2; the D gene is possibly TRBD1 (5 bases). Germline V gives CDR1 SEHNR, CDR2 FQNEAQ (reference sequence). This CDR3 is 13 amino acids long. The V end lost 5 bases, the J end lost 4 bases, and 11 bases lay between the germline ends.

The CDR3 here is CAWNGGNTIYF. The CDR3 bases are TGTGCCTGGAACGGGGGAAACACCATATATTTT. V gene TRBV30 combines with J gene TRBJ1-3, with D unresolved. The CDR3 covers 11 residues. The germline V gene encodes CDR1 GTSNPN and CDR2 SVGIG (reference sequence). The V and J ends lost 4 bases and 4 bases respectively, with 5 bases between them.

This clone showed up just once. The chain recombines TRBV15 with TRBJ2-5; the match to TRBD1 covers 9 bases. Germline trimming cut 0 bases from V and 5 bases from J; bases unmatched to any gene: 7. Germline V gene lookup returns CDR1 LNHNV and CDR2 YYDKDF (reference sequence). The CDR3 covers 16 residues. This CDR3 reads CATSRDPTGGGETQYF. CDR3 nucleotide sequence: TGTGCCACCAGCAGAGATCCCACAGGGGGCGGCGAGACCCAGTACTTC.

The V gene is TRBV5-1, the J gene TRBJ2-7; tentatively, D is TRBD2 (7 bases). Trimming stripped 0 bases from V and 6 bases from J, with 13 bases between. CDR1 and CDR2 (germline): SGHRS, YFSETQ. The CDR3 loop spans 14 amino acids. CDR3: CASSLGTGGGEQYF. CDR3 in DNA: TGCGCCAGCAGCTTGGGCACGGGGGGCGGCGAGCAGTACTTC.

This chain links TRBV7-6 with TRBJ1-1, with no clear D. CDR1 and CDR2 from the germline V gene are SGHVS and FNYEAQ. V lost 3 bases, J lost 4 bases, and 12 bases lay in between. CDR3 length: 14 residues. DNA for the CDR3: TGTGCCAGCAGCTTCGATGCGGGGTCCACTGAAGCTTTCTTT. The encoded protein is CASSFDAGSTEAFF.

The V gene is TRBV5-6, the J gene TRBJ2-7, with 8 bases identical to TRBD2. The CDR3 contains 14 residues. The V segment lost 4 bases and the J segment 2 bases; nucleotides outside the gene matches: 5. Germline loops: CDR1 SGHDT, CDR2 YYEEEE. CDR3 in amino acids: CASSIAGIPYEQYF. The CDR3 DNA reads TGTGCCAGCAGCATAGCGGGGATCCCCTACGAGCAGTACTTC. The whole variable domain, filled in from reference TRBV5-6 and TRBJ2-7, reads DAGVTQSPTHLIKTRGQQVTLRCSPKSGHDTVSWYQQALGQGPQFIFQYYEEEERQRGNFPDRFSGHQFPNYSSELNVNALLLGDSALYLCASSIAGIPYEQYFGPGTRLTVT.

CDR3 sequence reads: CASSLATRGGETQYF. For the CDR3, the DNA is TGTGCCAGCAGCTTGGCAACACGAGGGGGAGAGACCCAGTACTTC. The V call is TRBV5-4, the J call TRBJ2-5, with D maybe TRBD1 (6 bases). The germline V gene has CDR1 SGHNT and CDR2 YYREEE (reference sequence). The CDR3 runs to 15 residues. Between the trimmed V and J ends, which lost 0 bases and 4 bases, there was a span of 13 bases.

The chain carries TRBV7-6 and TRBJ1-3; tentative D call: TRBD1 (5 bases). Trimming left V 2 bases short and J 0 bases short, with 8 bases between. From germline, CDR1 is SGHVS and CDR2 FNYEAQ. The CDR3 length is 15 residues. The CDR3 nucleotides read TGTGCCAGCAGCTTATCGGGGGTCTCTGGAAACACCATATATTTT. It encodes CASSLSGVSGNTIYF.

This rearrangement joins TRBV7-8 to TRBJ1-5, with unresolved D. The CDR3 loop spans 15 amino acids. V lost 4 bases, J lost 0 bases, and 10 bases lay in between. CDR1 and CDR2 from the germline V gene are SGHVS and FQNEAQ. CDR3 sequence: CASSSSRYSNQPQHF. The DNA for the CDR3 is TGTGCCAGCAGCTCATCGAGGTATAGCAATCAGCCCCAGCATTTT.

In DNA form, the CDR3 reads TGCGCCAGCAGGACAGGGGGCGCTGGGAACACTGAAGCTTTCTTT. Translated: CASRTGGAGNTEAFF. The J gene is TRBJ1-1, the V gene TRBV10-2; TRBD1 matches at 10 bases. The CDR3 loop spans 15 amino acids. Germline CDR1 is WSHSY and CDR2 is SAAADI. V dropped 6 bases and J dropped 1; count of bases not matched to a gene: 5.

The rearrangement joins TRBV6-2 or TRBV6-3 to TRBJ1-6; D remains unclear. V was shortened by 5 bases and J by 5 bases, with 13 bases between the two germline ends. Germline V gene lookup returns CDR1 MNHEY and CDR2 SVGEGT. The CDR3 loop spans 15 amino acids. The CDR3 here is CASSLTTADNSPLHF. CDR3 in DNA: TGTGCCAGCAGTCTTACCACGGCGGATAATTCACCCCTCCACTTT.

The chain uses TRBV18 and TRBJ2-1; D gene unclear. The ends were cut back, 3 bases at V and 9 bases at J, with 15 bases in the middle. The CDR3 loop spans 14 amino acids. CDR1 is KGHSH, CDR2 LQKENI, per germline. CDR3 residues: CASSPAAGESEQFF. The CDR3 nucleotides are TGTGCCAGCTCACCGGCCGCAGGTGAGTCTGAGCAGTTCTTC. The full variable domain, rest sourced from reference TRBV18 and TRBJ2-1, is NAGVMQNPRHLVRRRGQEARLRCSPMKGHSHVYWYRQLPEEGLKFMVYLQKENIIDESGMPKERFSAEFPKEGPSILRIQQVVRGDSAAYFCASSPAAGESEQFFGPGTRLTVL.

V is TRBV20-1 and J is TRBJ2-7; TRBD1 matches at 12 bases. CDR1 is DFQATT, CDR2 SNEGSKA, per germline (reference sequence). The CDR3 covers 15 residues. With 3 bases clipped from V and 2 bases from J, the junction kept 5 bases outside the gene matches. The CDR3 DNA reads TGCAGTGCTAGTCTCCGGGACAGGGGGCCCTACGAGCAGTACTTC. It encodes CSASLRDRGPYEQYF.

The gene calls are TRBV30 and TRBJ2-3; D perhaps matches TRBD1 (6 bases). CDR3 size: 15 residues. The germline V gene has CDR1 GTSNPN and CDR2 SVGIG (reference sequence). V lost 3 bases and J lost 0, with 13 bases in between. The CDR3 reads CAWSLGTISTDTQYF. DNA for the CDR3: TGTGCCTGGAGCCTAGGGACAATAAGCACAGATACGCAGTATTTT.

The rearrangement joins TRBV19 to TRBJ1-2; 7 positions agree with TRBD1. The CDR3 extends over 16 amino acids. The V segment lost 5 bases and the J segment 4 bases; nucleotides outside the gene matches: 13. Germline V gene data show CDR1 as LNHDA and CDR2 as SQIVND (reference sequence). The CDR3 nucleotides are TGTGCCAGTAGTCGCTCGCGACAGGGTCATGTCTATGGCTACACCTTC. This sequence encodes CASSRSRQGHVYGYTF.

V usage is TRBV5-6 and J usage is TRBJ2-4; TRBD1 might be the D (6 bases). Looked up from germline, CDR1 is SGHDT and CDR2 is YYEEEE. The V and J ends lost 1 base and 1 base respectively, with 12 bases between them. The length of the CDR3 is 16 residues. The DNA for the CDR3 is TGTGCCAGCAGCTTGCAGGGGTTGAGGGCCAAAAACATTCAGTACTTC. Translated: CASSLQGLRAKNIQYF.

This chain connects TRBV28 to TRBJ2-5; TRBD1 aligns across 10 bases. Germline V gene sequence: CDR1 MDHEN, CDR2 SYDVKM. This CDR3 is built from 16 residues. V lost 4 bases, J lost 5 bases, and 10 bases stayed unmatched. CDR3: CASSSPRDRGGETQYF. CDR3 nucleotides: TGTGCCAGCAGTTCCCCCCGGGACAGGGGAGGGGAGACCCAGTACTTC.

This clone was observed a single time. The chain is built from TRBV12-3 or TRBV12-4 and TRBJ1-2, with 8 bases that match TRBD1. The V segment lost 10 bases and the J segment 6 bases; nucleotides outside the gene matches: 7. The CDR3 extends over 12 amino acids. CDR3 protein: CAISGGADGYTF. CDR3 DNA sequence: TGTGCCATATCAGGGGGCGCGGATGGCTACACCTTC.

The rearrangement joins TRBV12-3 or TRBV12-4 to TRBJ1-3, with D perhaps matching TRBD1 (6 bases). The V end lost 7 bases, the J end lost 1 base, and 8 bases lay between the germline ends. The length of the CDR3 is 13 residues. The DNA of the CDR3 is TGTGCCAGCACGAGGGGGTCTGGAAACACCATATATTTT. The encoded protein is CASTRGSGNTIYF.

The rearrangement joins TRBV9 to TRBJ2-1; tentative D call: TRBD2 (5 bases). Trimming took 0 bases from V and 4 from J, leaving 8 bases between them. The CDR3 has 14 residues. The germline CDR1 and CDR2 sequences are SGDLS and YYNGEE. The CDR3 nucleotides read TGTGCCAGCAGCGTAGGAGGGAAATACAATGAGCAGTTCTTC. Translation gives CASSVGGKYNEQFF.

The rearrangement uses TRBV6-5 and TRBJ1-4; 10 bases agree with TRBD1. Trimming took 2 bases from V and 6 from J; bases not matched to a gene: 3. The CDR3 length is 15 residues. CDR1 is MNHEY and CDR2 is SVGAGI in the germline V gene. The CDR3 loop reads CASSYDRGRDEKLFF. The CDR3 DNA reads as TGTGCCAGCAGTTACGACAGGGGGCGCGATGAAAAACTGTTTTTT.

V gene TRBV12-3 or TRBV12-4 combines with J gene TRBJ2-7; possibly TRBD2 for D (5 bases). This CDR3 comprises 13 residues. V lost 3 bases, J lost 6 bases, and 12 bases lay in between. The CDR3 sequence is CASSFDGGGEQYF. The CDR3 region has the DNA TGTGCCAGCAGTTTTGATGGTGGAGGCGAGCAGTACTTC.

The CDR3 sequence: CASSPDRKGEQYF. CDR3 bases: TGTGCCAGCAGCCCGGACAGGAAAGGGGAGCAGTACTTC. V and J are TRBV12-3 or TRBV12-4 and TRBJ2-7, with TRBD1 matching over 7 bases. The CDR3 contains 13 residues. V trimming: 6 bases; J trimming: 7 bases; junction bases outside the gene matches: 9.

J is TRBJ2-7 and V is TRBV10-2, with 7 nucleotides matching TRBD1. Looked up from germline, CDR1 is WSHSY and CDR2 is SAAADI. The CDR3 consists of 15 residues. V lost 6 bases to trimming and J lost 3 bases; unmatched junction nucleotides: 11. CDR3 residues: CASRTLGQGDYEQYF. In DNA form, the CDR3 reads TGCGCCAGCAGGACGTTAGGGCAGGGGGACTACGAGCAGTACTTC.

The sample holds a few counts of this clone. The V call is TRBV5-1, the J call TRBJ2-7; 10 positions agree with TRBD2. This CDR3 comprises 14 residues. V shed 3 bases, J shed 5 bases, and the junction held 5 bases outside the gene matches. Germline CDR1 reads SGHRS; CDR2 reads YFSETQ. The chain's CDR3 is CASSSGLAIHEQYF. The CDR3 nucleotides read TGCGCCAGCAGCTCGGGACTAGCGATCCACGAGCAGTACTTC. Looking up the rest from reference TRBV5-1 and TRBJ2-7 gives the full variable domain: KAGVTQTPRYLIKTRGQQVTLSCSPISGHRSVSWYQQTPGQGLQFLFEYFSETQRNKGNFPGRFSGRQFSNSRSEMNVSTLELGDSALYLCASSSGLAIHEQYFGPGTRLTVT.